The rows below give T cell receptor beta chains drawn from one sample of a study of OX40 agonist ivuxolimab in advanced cancers. The table came from immunoSEQ multiplex PCR; TCRdb's copy has only in-frame clones and leaves some out. The sample holds tens of thousands of clones, approximately 91% seen once. Here the sequenced sample was CD4+ or CD8+ T cells sorted from blood, taken in a trial of the OX40 agonist ivuxolimab. The source is an adult with an advanced solid tumor such as melanoma, head and neck, liver or kidney cancer. The CDR3 runs from the conserved cysteine through the conserved F or W. A D gene is named only where the DNA matches it firmly. Clone size appears in some rows only: once, few, many, or a class for an expanded clone.

J gene	V gene	clone size	D gene	CDR3 DNA	CDR3 protein
TRBJ2-7	TRBV5-1	NA	NA	TGCGCCAGCAGCTTGGATCCAGATGGCCCGAGATTCCAGTACTTC	CASSLDPDGPRFQYF
TRBJ1-1	TRBV2	NA	TRBD1	TGTGCCAGCAGTGGTGAACAGGGGTGGACTGAAGCTTTCTTT	CASSGEQGWTEAFF
TRBJ2-7	TRBV9	NA	NA	TGTGCCAGCAGCGTAAGACGCCAGTCCTACGAGCAGTACTTC	CASSVRRQSYEQYF
TRBJ2-1	TRBV5-1	NA	TRBD1	TGCGCCAGCAGCTTACCGGGACAGGGGTACAATGAGCAGTTCTTC	CASSLPGQGYNEQFF
TRBJ2-5	TRBV18	NA	NA	TGTGCCAGCTCACCACCGGCCGGGGGCGACTCAGAGACCCAGTACTTC	CASSPPAGGDSETQYF
TRBJ1-6	TRBV2	NA	TRBD1	TGTGCCAGCAGTGAGGGACAGTATAATTCACCCCTCCACTTT	CASSEGQYNSPLHF
TRBJ1-6	TRBV5-1	NA	NA	TGCGCCAGCAGCACTGGTGGGGATTCACCCCTCCACTTT	CASSTGGDSPLHF
TRBJ1-3	TRBV10-3	NA	NA	TGTGCCATCAGTGCTGGCGGGGGCTCAGCTGGAAACACCATATATTTT	CAISAGGGSAGNTIYF
TRBJ2-7	TRBV5-1	NA	NA	TGCGCCAGCAGCTTGGCCGCTTGGCAAGGCGGGCAGGAGCAGTACTTC	CASSLAAWQGGQEQYF
TRBJ1-2	TRBV10-3	NA	TRBD1	TGTGCCATCAATAGCGTTGGGGGGACAGGGTCGCGTGGCTACACCTTC	CAINSVGGTGSRGYTF
TRBJ2-7	TRBV2	NA	TRBD2	TGTGCCAGCAGTGATCCGGGACTAGCGGAGGGGGCCTACGAGCAGTACTTC	CASSDPGLAEGAYEQYF
TRBJ1-1	TRBV25-1	few	NA	TGTGCCAGCAGTGGACTAGGACATTCTGAAGCTTTCTTT	CASSGLGHSEAFF
TRBJ2-7	TRBV13	NA	NA	TGTGCCAGCAGCTTAAGAAGGTACGAGCAGTACTTC	CASSLRRYEQYF
TRBJ2-2	TRBV2	NA	TRBD1	TGTGCCAGCAGAAGCCGGGACAGCGGCACCGGGGAGCTGTTTTTT	CASRSRDSGTGELFF
TRBJ2-7	TRBV15	NA	NA	TGTGCCACCAGCAGATCCCGCTCGCTACCCGAACAGTACTTC	CATSRSRSLPEQYF
TRBJ1-2	TRBV29-1	NA	TRBD1	TGCAGCGTTGAAGATAGGACAGGGGGGGGAGGCTACACCTTC	CSVEDRTGGGGYTF
TRBJ2-5	TRBV4-1	NA	NA	TGCGCCAGCAGCCTTCAAGGGGGGGAGCAAGAGACCCAGTACTTC	CASSLQGGEQETQYF
TRBJ2-7	TRBV21-1	NA	NA	TGTGCCAGCAGCAAGGCTAGCGGGACTTACGAGCAGTACTTC	CASSKASGTYEQYF
TRBJ1-4	TRBV6-1	NA	NA	TGTGCCACCGACAGGACCGCAACTAATGAAAAACTGTTTTTT	CATDRTATNEKLFF
TRBJ1-2	TRBV28	NA	NA	TGTGCCAGCAGTTATGTAAAGGGGGAGACTAACTATGGCTACACCTTC	CASSYVKGETNYGYTF
TRBJ2-7	TRBV12-5	NA	NA	TGTGCTAGTGGTTACACAGGGTCCGTCTACGAGCAGTACTTC	CASGYTGSVYEQYF
TRBJ1-2	TRBV6-5	NA	NA	TGTGCCAGCAGTTACTCACAGCCTTATGGCTACACCTTC	CASSYSQPYGYTF
TRBJ2-5	TRBV5-1	NA	TRBD2	TGCGCCAGCCATCTAGCGGGAGAAGAGACCCAGTACTTC	CASHLAGEETQYF
TRBJ1-3	TRBV2	once	TRBD1	TGTGCCAGCAGTCAGGGGGCGGGAAACACCATATATTTT	CASSQGAGNTIYF
TRBJ2-2	TRBV5-5	NA	TRBD2	TGTGCCAGCAGCTCTGGACTAGCGGCGAACACCGGGGAGCTGTTTTTT	CASSSGLAANTGELFF
TRBJ2-7	TRBV18	NA	NA	TGTGCCAGCTCACCCATCCAAAAGGCCTACGAGCAGTACTTC	CASSPIQKAYEQYF
TRBJ1-1	TRBV29-1	NA	TRBD1	TGCAGCGTCGCCCGGACAGGGTTAAACACTGAAGCTTTCTTT	CSVARTGLNTEAFF
TRBJ1-2	TRBV6-5	NA	NA	TGTGCCAGCAGGTCACTTTCCTTGGAGGGCTACACCTTC	CASRSLSLEGYTF
TRBJ2-1	TRBV7-9	NA	TRBD2	TGTGCCAGCAGCTCACCCTCGTCCCCTAGCGGGAAGAACAATGAGCAGTTCTTC	CASSSPSSPSGKNNEQFF
TRBJ1-1	TRBV4-1	once	NA	TGCGCCAGCAGCGTACCCCAGGTACCGAACACTGAAGCTTTCTTT	CASSVPQVPNTEAFF
TRBJ1-4	TRBV5-1	NA	TRBD1	TGCGCCAGCAGCTTGGCCGGGTCTGTCGGGACAGCTAATGAAAAACTGTTTTTT	CASSLAGSVGTANEKLFF
TRBJ1-1	TRBV19	NA	NA	TGTGCCAGTAGGAAGGGACGGAGAACCCTAAACACTGAAGCTTTCTTT	CASRKGRRTLNTEAFF
TRBJ1-1	TRBV6-1	NA	TRBD1	TGTGCCAGCATTACCGGACAGGGAAGCGCTGAAGCTTTCTTT	CASITGQGSAEAFF